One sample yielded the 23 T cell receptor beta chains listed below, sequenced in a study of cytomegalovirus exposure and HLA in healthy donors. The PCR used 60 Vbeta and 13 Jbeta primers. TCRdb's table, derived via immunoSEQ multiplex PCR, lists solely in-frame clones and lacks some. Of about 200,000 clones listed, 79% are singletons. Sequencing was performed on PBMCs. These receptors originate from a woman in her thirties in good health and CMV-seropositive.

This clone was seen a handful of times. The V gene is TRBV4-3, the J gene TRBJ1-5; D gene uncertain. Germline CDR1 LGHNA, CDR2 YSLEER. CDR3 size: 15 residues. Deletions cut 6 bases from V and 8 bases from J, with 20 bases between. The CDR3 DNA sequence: TGCGCCAGCAGGTTCAGCCGGGATCCCTGGGAGCCCCAGCATTTT. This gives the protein CASRFSRDPWEPQHF.

CDR3 protein: CASSQVDGGATYEQYF. The CDR3 nucleotides read TGCGCCAGCAGCCAAGTCGACGGGGGGGCGACCTACGAGCAGTACTTC. J is TRBJ2-7 and V is TRBV4-1, with 8 bases lining up with TRBD2. The V gene end was trimmed by 1 base and the J gene end by 2 bases; junction bases not matched to a gene: 7. CDR1 is MGHRA and CDR2 is YSYEKL in the germline V gene. This CDR3 region has 16 residues.

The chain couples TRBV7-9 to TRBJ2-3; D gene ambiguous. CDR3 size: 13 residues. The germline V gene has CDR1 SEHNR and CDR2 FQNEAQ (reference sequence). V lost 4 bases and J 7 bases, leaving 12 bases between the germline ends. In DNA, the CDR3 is TGTGCCAGCAGCTCTACCCTTTCCAATACGCAGTATTTT. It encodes CASSSTLSNTQYF.

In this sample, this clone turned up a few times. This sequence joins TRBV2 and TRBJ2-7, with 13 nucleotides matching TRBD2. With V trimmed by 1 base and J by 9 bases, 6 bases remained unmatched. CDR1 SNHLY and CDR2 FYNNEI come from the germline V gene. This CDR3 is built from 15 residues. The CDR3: CASSEEGLAGEGQYF. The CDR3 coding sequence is TGTGCCAGCAGTGAAGAAGGACTAGCGGGAGAAGGGCAGTACTTC.

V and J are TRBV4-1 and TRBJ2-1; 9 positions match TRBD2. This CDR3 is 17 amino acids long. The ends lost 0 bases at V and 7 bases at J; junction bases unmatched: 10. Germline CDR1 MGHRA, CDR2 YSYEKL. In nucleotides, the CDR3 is TGCGCCAGCAGCCAAGATCGGGCTAGCGGGGTCAGGAATGAGCAGTTCTTC. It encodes CASSQDRASGVRNEQFF.

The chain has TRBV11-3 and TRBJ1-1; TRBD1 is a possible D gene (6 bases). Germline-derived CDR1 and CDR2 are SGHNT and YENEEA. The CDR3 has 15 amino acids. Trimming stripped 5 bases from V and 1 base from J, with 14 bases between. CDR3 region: CASSPPGHPNTEAFF. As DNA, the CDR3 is TGTGCCAGCAGCCCTCCGGGACACCCGAACACTGAAGCTTTCTTT.

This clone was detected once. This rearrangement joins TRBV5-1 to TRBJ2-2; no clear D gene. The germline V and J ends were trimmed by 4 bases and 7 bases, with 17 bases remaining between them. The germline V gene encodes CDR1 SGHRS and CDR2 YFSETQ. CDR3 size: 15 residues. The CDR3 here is CASSLGWQALGELFF. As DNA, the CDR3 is TGCGCCAGCAGCCTGGGGTGGCAGGCCCTCGGGGAGCTGTTTTTT.

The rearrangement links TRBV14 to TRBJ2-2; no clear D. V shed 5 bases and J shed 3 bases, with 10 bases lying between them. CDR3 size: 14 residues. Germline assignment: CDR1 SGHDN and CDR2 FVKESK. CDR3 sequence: CASSEIDHTGELFF. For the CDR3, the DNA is TGTGCCAGCAGCGAGATAGATCACACCGGGGAGCTGTTTTTT.

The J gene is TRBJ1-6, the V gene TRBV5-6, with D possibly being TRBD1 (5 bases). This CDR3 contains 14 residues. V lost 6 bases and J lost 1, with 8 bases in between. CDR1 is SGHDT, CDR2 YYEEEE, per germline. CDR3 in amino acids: CASNQGSYNSPLHF. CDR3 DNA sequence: TGTGCCAGCAACCAGGGTTCCTATAATTCACCCCTCCACTTT.

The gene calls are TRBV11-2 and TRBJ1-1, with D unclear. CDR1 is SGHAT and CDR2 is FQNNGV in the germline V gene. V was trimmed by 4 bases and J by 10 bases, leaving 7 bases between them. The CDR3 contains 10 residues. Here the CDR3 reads CASSSRGAFF. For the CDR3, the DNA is TGTGCCAGCAGCTCTCGAGGAGCTTTCTTT.

This CDR3 reads CASSWDWKKDYGYTF. Here the CDR3 DNA reads TGCGCCAGCAGCTGGGACTGGAAAAAGGACTATGGCTACACCTTC. This rearrangement joins TRBV5-1 to TRBJ1-2; D is possibly TRBD1 (5 bases). Trimming removed 3 bases at V and 3 bases at J, with 15 bases between. The CDR3 is made up of 15 amino acids. Per the germline V gene, CDR1 is SGHRS and CDR2 is YFSETQ.

The CDR3: CASSPQQGTKNIQYF. The CDR3 bases are TGTGCCAGCTCACCACAACAGGGGACCAAAAACATTCAGTACTTC. V usage is TRBV18 and J usage is TRBJ2-4; 7 bases map to TRBD1. The CDR3 totals 15 residues. CDR1 and CDR2 (germline): KGHSH, LQKENI. Trimming cost V 1 base and J 2 bases; bases outside gene matches: 2.

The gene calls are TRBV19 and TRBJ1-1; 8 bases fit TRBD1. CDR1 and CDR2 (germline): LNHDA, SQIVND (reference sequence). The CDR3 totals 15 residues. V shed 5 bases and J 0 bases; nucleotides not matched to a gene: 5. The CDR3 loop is CASSSNRGVNTEAFF. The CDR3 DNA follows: TGTGCCAGTAGTTCAAACAGGGGGGTGAACACTGAAGCTTTCTTT.

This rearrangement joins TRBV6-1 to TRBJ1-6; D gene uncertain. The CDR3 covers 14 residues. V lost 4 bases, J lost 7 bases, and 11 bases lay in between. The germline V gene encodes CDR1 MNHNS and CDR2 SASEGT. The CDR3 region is CASSARVSNSPLHF. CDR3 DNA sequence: TGTGCCAGCAGTGCGAGGGTGTCCAATTCACCCCTCCACTTT.

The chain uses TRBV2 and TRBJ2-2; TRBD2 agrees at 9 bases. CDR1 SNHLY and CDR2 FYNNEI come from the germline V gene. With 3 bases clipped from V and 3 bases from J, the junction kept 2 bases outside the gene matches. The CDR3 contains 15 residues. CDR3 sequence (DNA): TGTGCCAGCAGTGACTTAGCGGGAGACACCGGGGAGCTGTTTTTT. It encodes CASSDLAGDTGELFF.

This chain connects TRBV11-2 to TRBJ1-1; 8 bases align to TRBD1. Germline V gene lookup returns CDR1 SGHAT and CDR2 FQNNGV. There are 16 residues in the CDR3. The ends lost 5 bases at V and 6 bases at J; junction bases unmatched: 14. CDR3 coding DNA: TGTGCCAGCAGCCCCAACCGGGGCAGGGGGCATGCTGAAGCTTTCTTT. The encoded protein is CASSPNRGRGHAEAFF.

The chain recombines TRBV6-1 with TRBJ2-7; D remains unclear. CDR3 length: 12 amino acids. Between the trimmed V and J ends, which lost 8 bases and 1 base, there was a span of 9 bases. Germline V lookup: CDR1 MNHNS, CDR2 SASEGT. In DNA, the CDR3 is TGTGCCAGCGGCGCCAGGTCCTACGAGCAGTACTTC. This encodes CASGARSYEQYF.

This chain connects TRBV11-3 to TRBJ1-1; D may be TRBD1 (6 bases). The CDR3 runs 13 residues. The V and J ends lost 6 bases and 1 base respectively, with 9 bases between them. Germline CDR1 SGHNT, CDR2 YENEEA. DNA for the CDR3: TGTGCCAGCAGGAAACAGGGGAACACTGAAGCTTTCTTT. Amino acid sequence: CASRKQGNTEAFF.

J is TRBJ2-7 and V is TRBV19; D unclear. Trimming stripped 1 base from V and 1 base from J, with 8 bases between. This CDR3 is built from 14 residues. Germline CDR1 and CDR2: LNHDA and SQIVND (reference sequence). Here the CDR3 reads CASSIVVQSYEQYF. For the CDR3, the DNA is TGTGCCAGTAGTATAGTCGTCCAGTCCTACGAGCAGTACTTC.

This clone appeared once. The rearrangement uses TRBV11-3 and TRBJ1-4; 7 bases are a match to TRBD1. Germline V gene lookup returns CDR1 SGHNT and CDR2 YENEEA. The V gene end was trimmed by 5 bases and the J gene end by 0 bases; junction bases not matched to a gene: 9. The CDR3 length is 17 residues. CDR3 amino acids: CASSPGQSLTTNEKLFF. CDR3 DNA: TGTGCCAGCAGCCCGGGACAGTCACTTACAACTAATGAAAAACTGTTTTTT. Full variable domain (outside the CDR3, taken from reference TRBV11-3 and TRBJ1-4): EAGVVQSPRYKIIEKKQPVAFWCNPISGHNTLYWYLQNLGQGPELLIRYENEEAVDDSQLPKDRFSAERLKGVDSTLKIQPAELGDSAVYLCASSPGQSLTTNEKLFFGSGTQLSVL.

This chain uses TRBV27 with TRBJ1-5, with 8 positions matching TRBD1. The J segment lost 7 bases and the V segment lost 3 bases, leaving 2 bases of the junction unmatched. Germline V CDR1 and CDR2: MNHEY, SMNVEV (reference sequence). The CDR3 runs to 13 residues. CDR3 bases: TGTGCCAGCAGTTTCAGGGGGCGGCAGCCCCAGCATTTT. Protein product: CASSFRGRQPQHF.

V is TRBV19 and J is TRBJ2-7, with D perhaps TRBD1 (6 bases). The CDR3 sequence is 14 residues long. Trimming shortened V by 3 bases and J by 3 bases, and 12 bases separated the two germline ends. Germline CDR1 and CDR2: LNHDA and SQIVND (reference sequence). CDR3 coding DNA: TGTGCCAGTAGTATCGCGGACAGAGACTACGAGCAGTACTTC. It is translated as CASSIADRDYEQYF. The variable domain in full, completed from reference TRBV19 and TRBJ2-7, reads DGGITQSPKYLFRKEGQNVTLSCEQNLNHDAMYWYRQDPGQGLRLIYYSQIVNDFQKGDIAEGYSVSREKKESFPLTVTSAQKNPTAFYLCASSIADRDYEQYFGPGTRLTVT.

CDR3 loop: CSVRQGLREQYF. The CDR3 nucleotides are TGCAGCGTTCGCCAGGGACTGAGGGAGCAGTACTTC. The chain joins TRBV29-1 to TRBJ2-7, with a weak D call TRBD2 (6 bases). V was trimmed by 5 bases and J by 7 bases, leaving 15 bases between them. The CDR3 runs to 12 residues. Germline CDR1 SQVTM, CDR2 ANQGSEA.